This T cell receptor beta chain was sequenced in a study of early T cells in non-severe SARS-CoV-2 infection. The V gene lost 0 bases and the J gene lost 1 base, with 7 bases spanning the gap. This CDR3 contains 15 residues. CDR1 is SGHAT, CDR2 FQNNGV, per germline. Unique molecular identifier tags were affixed to discrete cDNA molecules. TCRdb processed the 5' RACE reads anew with MiXCR; each CDR3 protein has one entry. This table holds about 69,000 distinct CDR3 sequences, roughly 9.5% found once. This clonotype was recorded many times. Sequences were obtained from whole blood. This sequence was found in an adult who was a healthcare worker with PCR-confirmed SARS-CoV-2 infection or an uninfected control (not recorded which). The genes are TRBV11-2 and TRBJ2-1; D is uncertain. CDR3 sequence (DNA): TGTGCCAGCAGCTTAGAAGGTTGGTCCTACAATGAGCAGTTCTTC. The encoded protein is CASSLEGWSYNEQFF.